Each of the 32 T cell receptor beta chains below was sequenced from the same sample in a study of blood T cell repertoires in COVID-19. TCRdb keeps only in-frame clones here, not all; method: immunoSEQ multiplex PCR. The sample lists roughly 160,000 clones; over 70% were seen once. The sequenced material came from peripheral blood. The receptor set was obtained from a woman aged 60-75 years with acute or convalescent COVID-19.

About this clone: The sample has other DNA sequences that encode this CDR3 too. V gene TRBV18 combines with J gene TRBJ2-5; D unresolved. V lost 3 bases to trimming and J lost 2 bases, with 7 bases between them. This CDR3 has 13 amino acids. Germline CDR1 KGHSH, CDR2 LQKENI. The CDR3 reads CASSPNGQETQYF. CDR3 in DNA: TGTGCCAGCTCACCGAACGGGCAAGAGACCCAGTACTTC.

The chain links TRBV7-2 to TRBJ1-1; TRBD1 aligns across 9 bases. This CDR3 contains 14 residues. Germline V gene sequence: CDR1 SGHTA, CDR2 FQGNSA. V was pared by 4 bases and J by 5 bases, with 5 bases of the junction left unmatched. DNA of the CDR3: TGTGCCAGCAGCTCCAGACAGGGGGTTACTGAAGCTTTCTTT. It specifies CASSSRQGVTEAFF.

This clone has just a few counts. This sequence joins TRBV7-8 and TRBJ1-3, with D unresolved. Germline lookup yields CDR1 SGHVS and CDR2 FQNEAQ. The V gene lost 1 base and the J gene lost 2 bases, with 12 bases spanning the gap. The CDR3 has 16 amino acids. This CDR3 reads CASSLGRVVTGNTIYF. The CDR3 DNA is TGTGCCAGCAGCTTAGGGAGGGTCGTAACTGGAAACACCATATATTTT.

The chain combines TRBV19 with TRBJ2-2; D is possibly TRBD2 (5 bases). V lost 3 bases, J lost 4 bases, and 12 bases lay in between. In germline, CDR1 is LNHDA, CDR2 SQIVND (reference sequence). This CDR3 spans 15 amino acids. CDR3 DNA sequence: TGTGCCAGTAGTATGTCGGGGTTGAGCACCGGGGAGCTGTTTTTT. It codes for CASSMSGLSTGELFF.

The chain is built from TRBV5-1 and TRBJ2-3, with D perhaps matching TRBD1 (5 bases). The CDR3 consists of 17 residues. The V end was cut by 1 base, the J end by 4 bases, with 19 bases between. Germline CDR1 reads SGHRS; CDR2 reads YFSETQ. The CDR3 sequence: CASSLIVSSGSADTQYF. CDR3 sequence (DNA): TGCGCCAGCAGCTTGATCGTTTCGTCAGGGTCAGCAGATACGCAGTATTTT.

The chain has TRBV4-2 and TRBJ2-5, with 9 bases fitting TRBD1. The CDR3 has 15 amino acids. Germline CDR1 is LGHNA and CDR2 is YNFKEQ. Trimming took 5 bases from V and 4 from J; bases not matched to a gene: 8. The CDR3 loop reads CASSSRTGVVETQYF. CDR3 sequence (DNA): TGTGCCAGCAGCTCCCGGACAGGGGTAGTAGAGACCCAGTACTTC.

This chain joins TRBV28 and TRBJ1-2; D gene unclear. The germline V and J ends were trimmed by 10 bases and 1 base, with 22 bases remaining between them. Germline V gene sequence: CDR1 MDHEN, CDR2 SYDVKM. CDR3 size: 16 residues. The CDR3: CATNMGRRNGNYGYTF. CDR3 DNA: TGTGCCACCAACATGGGCCGGAGGAACGGTAACTATGGCTACACCTTC.

V is TRBV5-4 and J is TRBJ1-1; 7 nucleotides align to TRBD1. The trim removed 0 bases at V and 5 bases at J, leaving 7 bases unmatched. Germline V lookup: CDR1 SGHNT, CDR2 YYREEE (reference sequence). The CDR3 spans 15 residues. This CDR3 is CASSLAGGRWTEAFF. The CDR3 DNA is TGTGCCAGCAGCTTGGCAGGGGGTAGATGGACTGAAGCTTTCTTT.

The chain is built from TRBV4-1 and TRBJ1-2; 7 nucleotides agree with TRBD1. Germline V lookup: CDR1 MGHRA, CDR2 YSYEKL. This CDR3 spans 14 amino acids. V lost 3 bases, J lost 4 bases, and 5 bases stayed unmatched. The CDR3 DNA follows: TGCGCCAGCAGCCAGGACGGGACAGTCTATGGCTACACCTTC. Amino acids: CASSQDGTVYGYTF.

V is TRBV4-3 and J is TRBJ1-5, with 9 bases aligning to TRBD1. Trimming cost V 5 bases and J 5 bases; bases outside gene matches: 4. Germline-derived CDR1 and CDR2 are LGHNA and YSLEER. The CDR3 runs 14 residues. CDR3 sequence: CASSKTGGYQPQHF. The CDR3, as DNA: TGCGCCAGCAGCAAAACAGGGGGCTATCAGCCCCAGCATTTT.

This chain links TRBV7-2 with TRBJ2-1; D not resolved. Per germline, CDR1 SGHTA and CDR2 FQGNSA. CDR3 size: 15 residues. Trimming cost V 3 bases and J 0 bases, with 9 bases left between them. CDR3: CASSLVADSYNEQFF. The CDR3 DNA sequence: TGTGCCAGCAGCTTGGTAGCAGACTCCTACAATGAGCAGTTCTTC.

The chain couples TRBV6-5 to TRBJ2-1, with 7 bases lining up with TRBD2. V shed 10 bases, J shed 9 bases, and the junction held 18 bases outside the gene matches. Germline V gives CDR1 MNHEY, CDR2 SVGAGI. This CDR3 has 15 residues. CDR3 sequence reads: CATSPKAGPLLEQFF. The CDR3 bases are TGTGCCACCTCCCCCAAAGCGGGGCCCCTTCTTGAGCAGTTCTTC.

This rearrangement joins TRBV18 to TRBJ2-1; D gene unclear. From germline, CDR1 is KGHSH and CDR2 LQKENI. Trimming removed 4 bases from V and 6 bases from J, with 7 bases in between. CDR3 length equals 12 residues. The CDR3 DNA reads as TGTGCCAGCTCACTCTACAGCAATGAGCAGTTCTTC. It encodes CASSLYSNEQFF.

Points on this clone: Sequence at one end of the junction differs from germline and may be a read error. The chain combines TRBV7-7 with TRBJ2-5; 9 positions match TRBD2. This CDR3 is 16 amino acids long. Germline V gene lookup returns CDR1 SSHAT and CDR2 FNYEAQ (reference sequence). In DNA form, the CDR3 reads TGTGCTAGCAGCTTAGCAAGCGGGGGGCCTCAAGAGACCCAGTACTTC. Translated, it gives CASSLASGGPQETQYF.

This chain links TRBV4-3 with TRBJ1-1; D is perhaps TRBD1 (6 bases). Trimming removed 0 bases from V and 9 bases from J, with 8 bases in between. The germline V gene has CDR1 LGHNA and CDR2 YSLEER. The CDR3 is 12 amino acids. CDR3 nucleotides: TGCGCCAGCAGCCAAGAAGGACAGCAAGCTTTCTTT. Its translation is CASSQEGQQAFF.

The chain employs TRBV28 and TRBJ1-2, with 9 bases that match TRBD1. Per germline, CDR1 MDHEN and CDR2 SYDVKM. J was trimmed by 6 bases and V by 5 bases; bases with no gene match: 13. The length of the CDR3 is 16 residues. Here the CDR3 reads CASSILLGQGENGYTF. CDR3 nucleotide sequence: TGTGCCAGCAGTATACTCTTGGGACAGGGAGAGAATGGCTACACCTTC.

The chain employs TRBV5-1 and TRBJ2-2, with 7 bases identical to TRBD1. The V gene end was trimmed by 0 bases and the J gene end by 4 bases; junction bases not matched to a gene: 3. Germline V gene lookup returns CDR1 SGHRS and CDR2 YFSETQ. The CDR3 loop spans 15 amino acids. CDR3 sequence reads: CASSLGDRVTGELFF. In DNA, the CDR3 is TGCGCCAGCAGCTTGGGGGACAGAGTCACCGGGGAGCTGTTTTTT.

V is TRBV10-3 and J is TRBJ1-3; D is possibly TRBD1 (5 bases). The V end was cut by 0 bases, the J end by 4 bases, with 10 bases between. The V gene's germline CDR1 is ENHRY and CDR2 SYGVKD. CDR3 length: 15 residues. The CDR3 nucleotides read TGTGCCATCAGTGAGTCGACTAGGGGCGGAAACACCATATATTTT. Its protein product is CAISESTRGGNTIYF.

The chain couples TRBV5-4 to TRBJ2-1; D ambiguous. CDR1 and CDR2 from the germline V gene are SGHNT and YYREEE (reference sequence). This CDR3 is 15 amino acids long. V was shortened by 3 bases and J by 0 bases, with 10 bases between the two germline ends. The CDR3 coding sequence is TGTGCCAGCAGCTCCCCTACGAGCTCCTACAATGAGCAGTTCTTC. This gives the protein CASSSPTSSYNEQFF.

The CDR3 loop is CASNGIGGVTDTQYF. Here the CDR3 DNA reads TGTGCCAGTAATGGAATAGGGGGTGTGACAGATACGCAGTATTTT. V is TRBV19 and J is TRBJ2-3; D is possibly TRBD1 (6 bases). Trimming pared 7 bases from V and 3 bases from J, leaving 17 bases between. The CDR3 length is 15 residues. The V gene's germline CDR1 is LNHDA and CDR2 SQIVND (reference sequence).

The CDR3 reads CASSYSILRGTDTQYF. For the CDR3, the DNA is TGTGCCAGCAGTTACTCGATACTGCGGGGCACAGATACGCAGTATTTT. The chain employs TRBV6-5 and TRBJ2-3; a possible D gene is TRBD2 (5 bases). V lost 0 bases and J 1 base, leaving 11 bases between the germline ends. The CDR3 is 16 residues long. Germline CDR1 is MNHEY and CDR2 is SVGAGI.

This clone was detected only once. The V gene is TRBV7-2, the J gene TRBJ2-1; TRBD2 aligns across 7 bases. The CDR3 is made up of 15 amino acids. The V and J ends lost 3 bases and 9 bases, in that order; junction bases with no gene match: 11. Germline V gene sequence: CDR1 SGHTA, CDR2 FQGNSA. The CDR3 DNA reads as TGTGCCAGCAGCTTTCTAGCGGCGGGTGGAGTTGAGCAGTTCTTC. Translation: CASSFLAAGGVEQFF.

The chain joins TRBV7-9 to TRBJ2-1, with D possibly being TRBD2 (6 bases). V lost 5 bases and J 8 bases, leaving 22 bases between the germline ends. Germline V gives CDR1 SEHNR, CDR2 FQNEAQ (reference sequence). The CDR3 extends over 16 amino acids. The DNA for the CDR3 is TGTGCCAGCAGCCCCCCGGGGGTGGGTGGCCCCGATGAGCAGTTCTTC. The encoded protein is CASSPPGVGGPDEQFF.

The rearrangement joins TRBV19 to TRBJ1-2; D not resolved. V was shortened by 4 bases and J by 3 bases, with 15 bases between the two germline ends. This CDR3 is built from 15 residues. From germline, CDR1 is LNHDA and CDR2 SQIVND (reference sequence). The chain's CDR3 is CASSTAQAADYGYTF. Here the CDR3 DNA reads TGTGCCAGTAGTACCGCCCAGGCCGCTGACTATGGCTACACCTTC.

DNA for the CDR3: TGCAGCGTTGACAAAGCTCGAACTTCGGGGACTGAAGCTTTCTTT. This codes for CSVDKARTSGTEAFF. The genes are TRBV29-1 and TRBJ1-1, with D hard to call. There are 15 residues in the CDR3. Between the trimmed V and J ends, which lost 3 bases and 5 bases, there was a span of 19 bases. Germline-derived CDR1 and CDR2 are SQVTM and ANQGSEA. The entire variable domain, with the rest obtained from reference TRBV29-1 and TRBJ1-1, is as follows: SAVISQKPSRDICQRGTSLTIQCQVDSQVTMMFWYRQQPGQSLTLIATANQGSEATYESGFVIDKFPISRPNLTFSTLTVSNMSPEDSSIYLCSVDKARTSGTEAFFGQGTRLTVV.

This chain uses TRBV6-6 with TRBJ2-3; 7 nucleotides agree with TRBD2. This CDR3 is 14 amino acids long. Germline lookup yields CDR1 MNHNY and CDR2 SVGAGI (reference sequence). V lost 6 bases to trimming and J lost 0 bases; unmatched junction nucleotides: 3. Here the CDR3 DNA reads TGTGCCAGCAGGAGGGGAGGGAGCACAGATACGCAGTATTTT. This sequence encodes CASRRGGSTDTQYF.

This clone appeared a single time. The chain combines TRBV5-1 with TRBJ2-2; D ambiguous. Germline values: CDR1 SGHRS, CDR2 YFSETQ. The CDR3 extends over 14 amino acids. The ends were cut back, 0 bases at V and 6 bases at J, with 9 bases in the middle. The chain's CDR3 is CASSLVAGSGELFF. The CDR3 coding sequence is TGCGCCAGCAGCTTGGTCGCAGGATCCGGGGAGCTGTTTTTT.

The chain carries TRBV28 and TRBJ2-2; D is unresolved. The CDR3 sequence is 12 residues long. The germline V and J ends were trimmed by 7 bases and 1 base, with 4 bases remaining between them. Germline CDR1 is MDHEN and CDR2 is SYDVKM. The chain's CDR3 is CASTGNTGELFF. DNA of the CDR3: TGTGCCAGCACGGGGAACACCGGGGAGCTGTTTTTT. Combining the CDR3 with reference TRBV28 and TRBJ2-2 gives the whole variable domain DVKVTQSSRYLVKRTGEKVFLECVQDMDHENMFWYRQDPGLGLRLIYFSYDVKMKEKGDIPEGYSVSREKKERFSLILESASTNQTSMYLCASTGNTGELFFGEGSRLTVL.

The chain combines TRBV4-1 with TRBJ2-2; the D gene is possibly TRBD2 (6 bases). The V and J ends lost 4 bases and 2 bases respectively, with 17 bases between them. Germline V lookup: CDR1 MGHRA, CDR2 YSYEKL. The CDR3 loop spans 17 amino acids. The DNA of the CDR3 is TGCGCCAGCAGCCTGGATGCCGGGACTCCAAACACCGGGGAGCTGTTTTTT. Protein product: CASSLDAGTPNTGELFF.

V and J are TRBV6-1 and TRBJ1-5; TRBD1 aligns across 11 bases. V lost 0 bases, J lost 6 bases, and 4 bases stayed unmatched. The germline CDR1 and CDR2 sequences are MNHNS and SASEGT. This CDR3 region has 16 residues. The CDR3 DNA is TGTGCCAGCAGTGAAGCCGTCGGGACAGGGGGTCAGCCCCAGCATTTT. Translated, it gives CASSEAVGTGGQPQHF.

About this clone: Sequence at one end of the junction differs from germline and may be a read error. The V call is TRBV7-7, the J call TRBJ1-4; the match to TRBD1 covers 8 bases. Germline assignment: CDR1 SSHAT and CDR2 FNYEAQ (reference sequence). CDR3 length: 15 amino acids. The CDR3 region has the DNA TGTGCTAGCAGCCCTGGACAGGGTTCTAATGAAAAACTGTTTTTT. Translation: CASSPGQGSNEKLFF.

The V and J genes are TRBV6-2 or TRBV6-3 and TRBJ1-2, with TRBD1 identical over 9 bases. The ends lost 5 bases at V and 3 bases at J; junction bases unmatched: 7. CDR1 MNHEY and CDR2 SVGEGT come from the germline V gene. The CDR3 is 15 residues long. The CDR3, as DNA: TGTGCCAGCAGTCAAAACAGGGGGCTCTACTATGGCTACACCTTC. As protein: CASSQNRGLYYGYTF.